The rows below give T cell receptor beta chains drawn from one sample of a study of blood T cell repertoires in COVID-19. Clones were sequenced by immunoSEQ multiplex PCR, and TCRdb holds only the in-frame ones, with some missing. Of about 150,000 clones in the sample, roughly four fifths were seen once. Sequencing used peripheral blood. The origin of the receptors is a woman of 80 years or more with acute or convalescent COVID-19. Both conserved end residues are part of each CDR3. Each record gives: J gene, D gene, clone size, V gene, CDR3 DNA, CDR3 protein. A D gene is named only where the DNA matches it firmly. Rows give clone size only sometimes, using once, few, many, or a class for an expanded clone.

>TRBJ2-7|.|.|TRBV19
TGTGCCAGTAGTATTGTACAGGGCTCCGAGCAGTACTTC
CASSIVQGSEQYF
>TRBJ1-3|.|few|TRBV5-1
TGCGCCAGCAGCTTGCGGGACAGAAACACCATATATTTT
CASSLRDRNTIYF
>TRBJ2-5|.|few|TRBV28
TGTGCCAGCAGACCGAATCCCCAGGGGAGAGAGACCCAGTACTTC
CASRPNPQGRETQYF
>TRBJ2-5|.|.|TRBV15
TGTGCCACCAGCTTAACAGGACAGATCCAAGAGACCCAGTACTTC
CATSLTGQIQETQYF
>TRBJ2-7|TRBD1|.|TRBV29-1
TGCAGCGCCATGGGACAGGGGGCCTACGAGCAGTACTTC
CSAMGQGAYEQYF
>TRBJ2-5|TRBD2|once|TRBV6-2/TRBV6-3
TGTGCCAGCAGTTCCCCCGGACTAGCGGGGCTGCCCAACCAAGAGACCCAGTACTTC
CASSSPGLAGLPNQETQYF
>TRBJ2-3|.|.|TRBV2
TGTGCCAGCAGCTACCTGGCGGGTACAGATACGCAGTATTTT
CASSYLAGTDTQYF
>TRBJ2-2|TRBD2|many|TRBV5-1
TGCGCCAGCAGCTCGGGACTAGCGGCCTCCCCGGGCACCGGGGAGCTGTTTTTT
CASSSGLAASPGTGELFF
>TRBJ2-5|.|.|TRBV7-2
TGTGCCAGCAGCTTAACGACAGGCCAAGAGACCCAGTACTTC
CASSLTTGQETQYF
>TRBJ1-5|.|.|TRBV19
TGTGCCAGTAGACAAACAGGGTACGATCAGCCCCAGCATTTT
CASRQTGYDQPQHF
>TRBJ1-4|.|.|TRBV3-1/TRBV3-2
TGTGCCAGCAGCCAAGGGGGACTCAGAGACCTTGGAGAAAAACTGTTTTTT
CASSQGGLRDLGEKLFF
>TRBJ1-1|.|many|TRBV6-4
TGTGCCAGCAGTGAGATTCGCGGTACTGAAGCTTTCTTT
CASSEIRGTEAFF
>TRBJ1-1|TRBD1|.|TRBV7-2
TGTGCCAGCAGCCCTCGACAGGGGGCACGGACTGAAGCTTTCTTT
CASSPRQGARTEAFF
>TRBJ1-2|.|.|TRBV7-2
TGTGCCAGCAGCTTACCCCCGGAGGTAGTCTATGGCTACACCTTC
CASSLPPEVVYGYTF
>TRBJ2-1|TRBD2|few|TRBV9
TGTGCCAGCAGCGCCCCCGGGACTAGCGGGAGTTTTAGGTCCTACAATGAGCAGTTCTTC
CASSAPGTSGSFRSYNEQFF
>TRBJ1-5|.|few|TRBV10-2
TGCGCCAGCAGTGAGTCGGGGGGAGCGCCCCAGCATTTT
CASSESGGAPQHF
>TRBJ2-7|.|.|TRBV7-8
TGTGCCAGCAGCTTAGACGCAGGGGCCTACGAGCAGTACTTC
CASSLDAGAYEQYF
>TRBJ2-7|.|.|TRBV29-1
TGCAGCGTTGCGCTAGCTGGCGAGCAGTACTTC
CSVALAGEQYF
>TRBJ2-5|TRBD1|.|TRBV30
TGTGCCTGGAGTGTGGGGACAGGAAAGACCCAGTACTTC
CAWSVGTGKTQYF
>TRBJ2-3|.|.|TRBV6-2/TRBV6-3
TGTGCCAGCACCCCTCTCCTCCGCACAGATACGCAGTATTTT
CASTPLLRTDTQYF
>TRBJ2-7|.|.|TRBV6-5
TGTGCCAGCAGTTTGGACAGAGACGTATACGAGCAGTACTTC
CASSLDRDVYEQYF
>TRBJ2-1|.|.|TRBV6-5
TGTGCCAGCAGTTACGACTCTAGTGGTTATTACAATGAGCAGTTCTTC
CASSYDSSGYYNEQFF
>TRBJ1-5|.|.|TRBV27
TGTGCCAGCGGGTATACGGGGCCCCAGCATTTT
CASGYTGPQHF
>TRBJ2-2|.|.|TRBV6-5
TGTGCCAGCAGTCCTCTTGCGAACACCGGGGAGCTGTTTTTT
CASSPLANTGELFF
>TRBJ2-2|.|.|TRBV9
TGTGCCAGCAGCGTAGGCACACGCAACACCGGGGAGCTGTTTTTT
CASSVGTRNTGELFF
>TRBJ2-6|.|.|TRBV5-4
TGTGCCAGCAGACCAGAATCTGGGGCCAACGTCCTGACTTTC
CASRPESGANVLTF
>TRBJ1-1|.|once|TRBV24-1
TGTGCCACTGAGAAATGCAGGGGATTAACTGAAGCTTTCTTT
CATEKCRGLTEAFF
>TRBJ2-3|TRBD2|.|TRBV4-1
TGCGCCAGCAGCCAAGATCTAGCGGGGGGGCTGAATACGCAGTATTTT
CASSQDLAGGLNTQYF
>TRBJ2-5|TRBD2|.|TRBV6-2/TRBV6-3
TGTGCCAGCAGTTACGGGGGAGGGCCCTTCCAAGAGACCCAGTACTTC
CASSYGGGPFQETQYF
>TRBJ2-1|TRBD1|.|TRBV19
TGTGCCAGTAGTTTTGGACAGGGCCAGGAGCAGTTCTTC
CASSFGQGQEQFF
>TRBJ2-5|TRBD1|once|TRBV7-9
TGTGCCAGTACCCTAAACCGGGACAGGGACTGGCAAGAGACCCAGTACTTC
CASTLNRDRDWQETQYF
>TRBJ2-2|TRBD2|.|TRBV11-2
TGTGCCAGCAGCTTACTTCCTAGCGGGGGAATGAACACCGGGGAGCTGTTTTTT
CASSLLPSGGMNTGELFF
>TRBJ1-4|.|.|TRBV30
TGTGCCTGGAGAAGGGGTGAAAAACTGTTTTTT
CAWRRGEKLFF
>TRBJ1-3|TRBD1|.|TRBV3-1/TRBV3-2
TGTGCCAGCAGCCAAGGGGACAGGGCCCTCGGAAACACCATATATTTT
CASSQGDRALGNTIYF
>TRBJ2-1|.|.|TRBV19
TGTGCCAGTAGTATCCGCGGGGAGCTTGATAATGAGCAGTTCTTC
CASSIRGELDNEQFF
>TRBJ1-5|.|.|TRBV28
TGTGCCAGCAGTTTGCCAGGGAGCAATCAGCCCCAGCATTTT
CASSLPGSNQPQHF
>TRBJ2-5|.|.|TRBV11-2
TGTGCCAGCAGCTCTTACCAAGAGACCCAGTACTTC
CASSSYQETQYF
>TRBJ1-1|TRBD1|.|TRBV28
TGTGCCAGCAGTTCCACAGGGGGCGGGACTGAAGCTTTCTTT
CASSSTGGGTEAFF
>TRBJ2-2|TRBD2|.|TRBV5-1
TGCGCCAGCAGCCTCTTCTGGACTAGCGGGGGGGCGAACACCGGGGAGCTGTTTTTT
CASSLFWTSGGANTGELFF
>TRBJ2-1|.|few|TRBV5-1
TGCGCCAGCAGCTTGTGGGCAGGGGAGCACAATGAGCAGTTCTTC
CASSLWAGEHNEQFF
>TRBJ1-2|TRBD1|.|TRBV18
TGTGCCAGCTCACGATCAGGGACAGGGAAGGACTATGGCTACACCTTC
CASSRSGTGKDYGYTF
>TRBJ1-4|.|.|TRBV5-1
TGCGCCAGCAGCCAGGGCGGGAACGAAAAACTGTTTTTT
CASSQGGNEKLFF
>TRBJ2-7|TRBD2|once|TRBV6-6
TGTGCCAGCAATACACTAGCGGGAGGACTATCCCACGAGCAGTACTTC
CASNTLAGGLSHEQYF